The 24 T cell receptor beta chains given below trace back to one sample, sequenced in a study of cytomegalovirus exposure and HLA in healthy donors. The PCR ran on 60 Vbeta and 13 Jbeta primers. Data came from immunoSEQ multiplex PCR; TCRdb stores just in-frame clones and leaves some out. The sample has about 68,000 clones; approximately 78% are singletons. The sample taken for sequencing was PBMCs. The receptor set was obtained from a human donor in good health.

V is TRBV7-9 and J is TRBJ2-1; 14 bases map to TRBD2. This CDR3 contains 16 residues. CDR1 and CDR2 from the germline V gene are SEHNR and FQNEAQ (reference sequence). V trimming: 2 bases; J trimming: 9 bases; junction bases outside the gene matches: 6. CDR3 DNA sequence: TGTGCCAGCAGCTTATTAGGGACTAGCGGGGGAGGTGAGCAGTTCTTC. Amino acids: CASSLLGTSGGGEQFF.

The chain links TRBV5-6 to TRBJ2-2, with 8 bases matching TRBD2. The J segment lost 3 bases and the V segment lost 4 bases, leaving 2 bases of the junction unmatched. This CDR3 is built from 14 residues. Germline assignment: CDR1 SGHDT and CDR2 YYEEEE. The CDR3 sequence is CASSPGGDTGELFF. Here the CDR3 DNA reads TGTGCCAGCAGCCCGGGGGGGGACACCGGGGAGCTGTTTTTT.

This clone was seen a few times. The V call is TRBV5-6, the J call TRBJ1-5; 8 bases match TRBD1. CDR3 length equals 16 residues. Per germline, CDR1 SGHDT and CDR2 YYEEEE. The junction had 7 bases not matched to a gene; V was cut back by 5 bases and J by 0 bases. The CDR3 sequence: CASSTGTGYSNQPQHF. CDR3 sequence (DNA): TGTGCCAGCAGTACCGGGACAGGCTATAGCAATCAGCCCCAGCATTTT. The full variable domain, with the rest looked up from reference TRBV5-6 and TRBJ1-5, is DAGVTQSPTHLIKTRGQQVTLRCSPKSGHDTVSWYQQALGQGPQFIFQYYEEEERQRGNFPDRFSGHQFPNYSSELNVNALLLGDSALYLCASSTGTGYSNQPQHFGDGTRLSIL.

The chain has TRBV7-6 and TRBJ2-2; no clear D. Trimming took 2 bases from V and 8 from J, leaving 6 bases between them. The CDR3 contains 12 residues. Germline CDR1 and CDR2: SGHVS and FNYEAQ. CDR3 amino acids: CASSLISGELFF. The CDR3 DNA is TGTGCCAGCAGCTTAATTTCTGGGGAGCTGTTTTTT.

This chain links TRBV19 with TRBJ1-4; D is possibly TRBD1 (5 bases). The ends were cut back, 7 bases at V and 5 bases at J, with 8 bases in the middle. Per germline, CDR1 LNHDA and CDR2 SQIVND (reference sequence). The CDR3 covers 12 residues. CDR3 loop: CASNRINEKLFF. Written as DNA, the CDR3 is TGTGCCAGTAACAGGATAAATGAAAAACTGTTTTTT. The full variable domain, rest sourced from reference TRBV19 and TRBJ1-4, is DGGITQSPKYLFRKEGQNVTLSCEQNLNHDAMYWYRQDPGQGLRLIYYSQIVNDFQKGDIAEGYSVSREKKESFPLTVTSAQKNPTAFYLCASNRINEKLFFGSGTQLSVL.

The CDR3 spells CASSLGGAGELFF. In DNA, the CDR3 is TGTGCCAGCAGCTTGGGGGGGGCCGGGGAGCTGTTTTTT. The chain uses TRBV5-6 and TRBJ2-2; D is perhaps TRBD2 (6 bases). The CDR3 is 13 residues long. The ends were cut back, 0 bases at V and 6 bases at J, with 6 bases in the middle. From germline, CDR1 is SGHDT and CDR2 YYEEEE.

The chain links TRBV9 to TRBJ2-1; 9 nucleotides agree with TRBD2. The CDR3 runs to 15 residues. In germline, CDR1 is SGDLS, CDR2 YYNGEE. V trimming: 0 bases; J trimming: 5 bases; junction bases outside the gene matches: 3. For the CDR3, the DNA is TGTGCCAGCAGCGTAGTGCGCGGGGGGGACAATGAGCAGTTCTTC. It is translated as CASSVVRGGDNEQFF.

In the case of this clone: Mismatch with germline at one junction end may stem from a read error. The chain joins TRBV7-9 to TRBJ2-7; 8 bases map to TRBD1. Germline CDR1 and CDR2: SEHNR and FQNEAQ (reference sequence). The CDR3 has 15 residues. The CDR3 region is CSSSKSGQGSYEQYF. For the CDR3, the DNA is TGTTCCAGCAGCAAATCTGGACAGGGATCGTACGAGCAGTACTTC. The whole variable domain, filled in from reference TRBV7-9 and TRBJ2-7, reads DTGVSQNPRHKITKRGQNVTFRCDPISEHNRLYWYRQTLGQGPEFLTYFQNEAQLEKSRLLSDRFSAERPKGSFSTLEIQRTEQGDSAMYLCSSSKSGQGSYEQYFGPGTRLTVT.

This clone has just a few counts. The chain recombines TRBV5-4 with TRBJ1-2; D is possibly TRBD1 (5 bases). V lost 8 bases and J 3 bases, leaving 11 bases between the germline ends. This CDR3 contains 12 residues. Germline assignment: CDR1 SGHNT and CDR2 YYREEE (reference sequence). CDR3 bases: TGTGCCAGTACTCAGGGCGACTATGGCTACACCTTC. Its protein is CASTQGDYGYTF.

The chain uses TRBV10-3 and TRBJ2-3; D perhaps matches TRBD1 (6 bases). The V end lost 6 bases, the J end lost 1 base, and 11 bases lay between the germline ends. Germline V CDR1 and CDR2: ENHRY, SYGVKD. The CDR3 has 14 amino acids. CDR3 sequence: CAIRRTDRTDTQYF. CDR3 coding DNA: TGTGCCATCAGAAGGACAGACCGCACAGATACGCAGTATTTT.

Of note for this clone: Other DNA sequences in the sample encode the same CDR3. The CDR3 spells CASSVEGQGIGSPLHF. CDR3 DNA: TGTGCCAGCAGCGTAGAGGGGCAGGGGATAGGCTCACCCCTCCACTTT. This chain links TRBV9 with TRBJ1-6, with a weak D call TRBD1 (6 bases). The V end was cut by 0 bases, the J end by 10 bases, with 17 bases between. CDR1 is SGDLS and CDR2 is YYNGEE in the germline V gene. CDR3 length: 16 amino acids.

This clone was picked up one time. A read error may produce the germline difference seen at one junction end. This chain connects TRBV7-9 to TRBJ2-7; TRBD2 agrees at 11 bases. The CDR3 is 15 amino acids. The germline CDR1 and CDR2 sequences are SEHNR and FQNEAQ (reference sequence). CDR3 region: CSSSLSTSGDYEQYF. The CDR3 region has the DNA TGTTCCAGCAGCTTATCGACTAGCGGGGACTACGAGCAGTACTTC. Using reference TRBV7-9 and TRBJ2-7 for the parts outside the CDR3, the full variable domain is DTGVSQNPRHKITKRGQNVTFRCDPISEHNRLYWYRQTLGQGPEFLTYFQNEAQLEKSRLLSDRFSAERPKGSFSTLEIQRTEQGDSAMYLCSSSLSTSGDYEQYFGPGTRLTVT.

This clone was detected only once. V is TRBV30 and J is TRBJ1-5; 9 bases fit TRBD1. Per the germline V gene, CDR1 is GTSNPN and CDR2 is SVGIG (reference sequence). Unmatched junction bases numbered 7, after V lost 3 bases and J lost 1 base. This CDR3 spans 16 amino acids. As DNA, the CDR3 is TGTGCCTGGAGCCTGGGACAGGGAGTCAGCAATCAGCCCCAGCATTTT. Translation gives CAWSLGQGVSNQPQHF.

The rearrangement uses TRBV30 and TRBJ2-1; 9 bases match TRBD2. V lost 3 bases and J lost 7; bases outside the gene matches: 10. CDR1 GTSNPN and CDR2 SVGIG come from the germline V gene (reference sequence). This CDR3 contains 15 residues. The CDR3 DNA reads as TGTGCCTGGAGGGCTGGCGGGGGGGCAGCAAATGAGCAGTTCTTC. Amino acids: CAWRAGGGAANEQFF. Full variable domain (outside the CDR3, taken from reference TRBV30 and TRBJ2-1): SQTIHQWPATLVQPVGSPLSLECTVEGTSNPNLYWYRQAAGRGLQLLFYSVGIGQISSEVPQNLSASRPQDRQFILSSKKLLLSDSGFYLCAWRAGGGAANEQFFGPGTRLTVL.

The genes are TRBV18 and TRBJ1-5, with D possibly matching TRBD1 (5 bases). The CDR3 is made up of 14 amino acids. Germline CDR1 KGHSH, CDR2 LQKENI. V shed 4 bases and J shed 6 bases, with 13 bases lying between them. In DNA, the CDR3 is TGTGCCAGCTCACAGGGCCAGGGTGGTCAGCCCCAGCATTTT. Translating gives CASSQGQGGQPQHF.

V is TRBV10-3 and J is TRBJ2-7, with 7 bases lining up with TRBD1. The CDR3 runs 14 residues. Trimming removed 6 bases from V and 3 bases from J; junction bases left unmatched: 8. The germline gives CDR1 ENHRY, CDR2 SYGVKD. CDR3 sequence: CAIRQGPTFYEQYF. For the CDR3, the DNA is TGTGCCATCAGACAGGGGCCTACATTCTACGAGCAGTACTTC.

The chain is built from TRBV28 and TRBJ2-7; 9 nucleotides match TRBD1. V lost 3 bases and J lost 3; bases outside the gene matches: 6. The CDR3 loop spans 15 amino acids. Germline V gene data show CDR1 as MDHEN and CDR2 as SYDVKM. The CDR3 protein is CASSLSRGQGYEQYF. The DNA for the CDR3 is TGTGCCAGCAGTTTGTCCCGGGGACAGGGCTACGAGCAGTACTTC.

The chain joins TRBV7-3 to TRBJ2-5; D possibly corresponds to TRBD2 (7 bases). Trimming took off 0 bases at V and 0 bases at J, with 8 bases between the two ends. Germline CDR1 and CDR2: SGHTA and FQGTGA. The CDR3 has 15 residues. The chain's CDR3 is CASSLTRGHQETQYF. CDR3 sequence (DNA): TGTGCCAGCAGCTTAACGCGGGGGCACCAAGAGACCCAGTACTTC.

V usage is TRBV20-1 and J usage is TRBJ1-2; D ambiguous. Trimming left V 5 bases short and J 0 bases short, with 4 bases between. This CDR3 spans 11 amino acids. Germline CDR1 DFQATT, CDR2 SNEGSKA (reference sequence). DNA for the CDR3: TGCAGTGCTCAGGCTAACTATGGCTACACCTTC. Translating it yields CSAQANYGYTF.

The chain uses TRBV5-1 and TRBJ1-2; 7 positions agree with TRBD1. The V and J ends lost 5 bases and 2 bases, in that order; junction bases with no gene match: 9. The CDR3 runs to 15 residues. Germline CDR1 and CDR2: SGHRS and YFSETQ. CDR3 nucleotide sequence: TGCGCCAGCAGTTTATTCGGGACAGAGAACTATGGCTACACCTTC. Translating it yields CASSLFGTENYGYTF.

The chain couples TRBV29-1 to TRBJ1-1; 8 nucleotides match TRBD1. CDR3 length equals 11 residues. Germline values: CDR1 SQVTM, CDR2 ANQGSEA. J gave up 6 bases and V 6 bases, and 3 bases lay outside the gene matches. CDR3 coding DNA: TGCAGCGTCCCGGACAGGGCTGAAGCTTTCTTT. This gives the protein CSVPDRAEAFF.

Concerning this clone: One end of the junction does not line up with germline, which may come from a read error. This rearrangement joins TRBV7-9 to TRBJ2-4, with 11 bases aligning to TRBD2. The germline V gene has CDR1 SEHNR and CDR2 FQNEAQ (reference sequence). The CDR3 extends over 16 amino acids. For the CDR3, the DNA is TGTTCCAGCAGCCCCGATAGCGGGGGGGAGGGAAACATTCAGTACTTC. It is translated as CSSSPDSGGEGNIQYF.

V and J are TRBV5-1 and TRBJ2-1; 12 positions match TRBD2. With V trimmed by 7 bases and J by 9 bases, 11 bases remained unmatched. Germline CDR1 SGHRS, CDR2 YFSETQ. CDR3 length: 15 residues. The CDR3 sequence: CASPTSGRIGGEQFF. Written as DNA, the CDR3 is TGCGCCAGCCCGACTAGCGGGAGAATAGGGGGTGAGCAGTTCTTC.

This clone was detected once. The chain recombines TRBV27 with TRBJ1-1; the match to TRBD1 covers 9 bases. The CDR3 has 15 amino acids. The germline gives CDR1 MNHEY, CDR2 SMNVEV (reference sequence). V lost 6 bases to trimming and J lost 5 bases; unmatched junction nucleotides: 10. The CDR3 DNA reads TGTGCCAGCAGGGGACAGGGCATCGTTAGGACTGAAGCTTTCTTT. Protein sequence: CASRGQGIVRTEAFF.